Shown below are 28 T cell receptor beta chains from a single sample sequenced in a study of T cells in Graves' hyperthyroidism and ophthalmopathy. TCR beta CDR3 regions were amplified from RNA transcripts. HTBI primers drove first-round RT-PCR of the TCR CDR3. TCRdb redid the calling of the multiplex PCR reads with MiXCR, one entry per CDR3 protein. The table has 500,000 to 550,000 distinct CDR3 sequences, around 20% seen once; the top ten hold roughly 29%. The sample comprised blood. These TCRs come from a man aged 18 to 30 with Graves' hyperthyroidism.

This clonotype was observed at least ten times. The V gene is TRBV20-1, the J gene TRBJ2-7; the D is unclear. V lost 0 bases and J lost 3, with 15 bases in between. The CDR3 has 15 residues. Germline V lookup: CDR1 DFQATT, CDR2 SNEGSKA (reference sequence). CDR3 in DNA: TGCAGTGCTAGAGATCCCCGTAAAGGGCGCTACGAGCAGTACTTC. The encoded protein is CSARDPRKGRYEQYF.

This clonotype was seen more than once but under ten times. The chain links TRBV4-1 to TRBJ1-1; 10 nucleotides agree with TRBD1. Trimming took 3 bases from V and 1 from J; bases not matched to a gene: 2. The CDR3 contains 15 residues. Germline V gene data show CDR1 as MGHRA and CDR2 as YSYEKL. CDR3 sequence (DNA): TGCGCCAGCAGCCAGGGGACAGGGGCGAACACTGAAGCTTTCTTT. As protein: CASSQGTGANTEAFF.

J is TRBJ2-7 and V is TRBV28; possibly TRBD2 for D (6 bases). The CDR3 sequence is 11 residues long. Germline CDR1 reads MDHEN; CDR2 reads SYDVKM. V was trimmed by 6 bases and J by 6 bases, leaving 9 bases between them. The CDR3 is CASRSGVEQYF. CDR3 DNA: TGTGCCAGCAGGTCGGGGGTCGAGCAGTACTTC.

This clonotype has ten or more counts. This sequence joins TRBV6-4 and TRBJ2-6; 10 nucleotides agree with TRBD1. V lost 8 bases and J lost 3; bases outside the gene matches: 16. From germline, CDR1 is MRHNA and CDR2 SNTAGT. The CDR3 is made up of 19 amino acids. The CDR3 here is CASVPSWDRGGRGANVLTF. The CDR3 region has the DNA TGTGCCAGCGTCCCCTCTTGGGACAGGGGTGGTCGTGGGGCCAACGTCCTGACTTTC.

This clonotype has only a few counts. The chain links TRBV2 to TRBJ1-5, with a tentative D call TRBD1 (5 bases). Germline lookup yields CDR1 SNHLY and CDR2 FYNNEI. The CDR3 runs 20 residues. Trimming removed 4 bases at V and 2 bases at J, with 27 bases between. The CDR3, as DNA: TGTGCCAGCAGTGTCGGAGGGGCAGGACCGTTCTGGGGGGGCAATCAGCCCCAGCATTTT. Translated, it gives CASSVGGAGPFWGGNQPQHF.

J is TRBJ2-2 and V is TRBV2, with 10 bases that match TRBD2. Trimming at V came to 6 bases and at J to 5 bases, leaving 15 bases not matched to a gene. Germline V gives CDR1 SNHLY, CDR2 FYNNEI. This CDR3 is 18 amino acids long. The DNA for the CDR3 is TGTGCCAGCAGGGCAATACGCGGGACTAGCGTATGGACCGGGGAGCTGTTTTTT. Its protein product is CASRAIRGTSVWTGELFF.

V and J are TRBV6-2 or TRBV6-3 and TRBJ1-4; 9 bases line up with TRBD1. The trim removed 2 bases at V and 8 bases at J, leaving 15 bases unmatched. From germline, CDR1 is MNHEY and CDR2 SVGEGT. The CDR3 spans 18 residues. The CDR3 here is CASSYPGQGIASVEKLFF. CDR3 DNA: TGTGCCAGCAGTTACCCGGGACAGGGTATAGCCTCCGTGGAAAAACTGTTTTTT.

In this sample, this clonotype turned up many times. Likely a read error: the CDR3 ends without its conserved phenylalanine or tryptophan. This sequence joins TRBV12-3 or TRBV12-4 and TRBJ1-1; D is undetermined. The V and J ends lost 7 bases and 5 bases respectively, with 8 bases between them. CDR3 size: 11 residues. DNA of the CDR3: TGTGCCAGCACCCTAAGGACTGAAGCTTTCCTT. Protein sequence: CASTLRTEAFL.

This clonotype has ten or more counts. The CDR3 DNA follows: TGTGCCAGCAGCTCCGGGACGAAGGACTATGGCTACACCTTC. Protein: CASSSGTKDYGYTF. J is TRBJ1-2 and V is TRBV7-2; tentative D call: TRBD1 (5 bases). Germline loops: CDR1 SGHTA, CDR2 FQGNSA. Trimming removed 4 bases from V and 3 bases from J, with 12 bases in between. This CDR3 spans 14 amino acids.

This chain links TRBV13 with TRBJ1-1; D ambiguous. The CDR3 totals 13 residues. Trimming removed 1 base from V and 7 bases from J, with 10 bases in between. CDR1 and CDR2 from the germline V gene are PRHDT and FYEKMQ (reference sequence). The CDR3 region has the DNA TGTGCCAGCAGCTTAGTCGGGGAAGTTGAAGCTTTCTTT. This encodes CASSLVGEVEAFF. The full variable domain, completed using reference TRBV13 and TRBJ1-1, is AAGVIQSPRHLIKEKRETATLKCYPIPRHDTVYWYQQGPGQDPQFLISFYEKMQSDKGSIPDRFSAQQFSDYHSELNMSSLELGDSALYFCASSLVGEVEAFFGQGTRLTVV.

This clonotype was picked up many times. This sequence joins TRBV20-1 and TRBJ2-4, with D perhaps matching TRBD1 (5 bases). The CDR3 loop spans 15 amino acids. Germline V lookup: CDR1 DFQATT, CDR2 SNEGSKA (reference sequence). Trimming pared 2 bases from V and 6 bases from J, leaving 17 bases between. CDR3 DNA: TGCAGTGCTAGATTCCCCCAGGGATCGGGAAACATTCAGTACTTC. Encoded protein: CSARFPQGSGNIQYF.

This clonotype has at least ten counts. The DNA of the CDR3 is TGTGCCAGCAGCCAGACAGGGGGGAACAATCAGCCCCAGCATTTT. As protein: CASSQTGGNNQPQHF. The rearrangement joins TRBV27 to TRBJ1-5, with TRBD1 matching over 9 bases. Per the germline V gene, CDR1 is MNHEY and CDR2 is SMNVEV (reference sequence). The CDR3 has 15 amino acids. The V segment lost 6 bases and the J segment 3 bases; nucleotides outside the gene matches: 6.

V gene TRBV29-1 combines with J gene TRBJ2-7; tentatively, D is TRBD1 (7 bases). The V end was cut by 4 bases, the J end by 1 base, with 17 bases between. CDR3 size: 15 residues. Germline assignment: CDR1 SQVTM and CDR2 ANQGSEA. CDR3 in amino acids: CSVGIPAGGSYEQYF. The DNA for the CDR3 is TGCAGCGTTGGAATTCCGGCAGGGGGGTCCTACGAGCAGTACTTC.

This clonotype was detected many times. This chain joins TRBV12-3 or TRBV12-4 and TRBJ1-1; tentative D call: TRBD1 (5 bases). Trimming removed 4 bases at V and 5 bases at J, with 14 bases between. This CDR3 has 14 amino acids. In DNA form, the CDR3 reads TGTGCCAGCAGTTCAGGGCCGTGGTATACTGAAGCTTTCTTT. This encodes CASSSGPWYTEAFF.

This clonotype was observed at least ten times. The CDR3 spells CASSVGNGQEETQYF. CDR3 sequence (DNA): TGTGCCAGCAGTGTGGGGAACGGCCAGGAGGAGACCCAGTACTTC. The V gene is TRBV6-1, the J gene TRBJ2-5; unclear D gene. V lost 4 bases, J lost 5 bases, and 17 bases lay in between. The CDR3 has 15 residues. Germline loops: CDR1 MNHNS, CDR2 SASEGT.

This sequence joins TRBV12-3 or TRBV12-4 and TRBJ2-7; perhaps TRBD2 as D (7 bases). Trimming removed 6 bases at V and 2 bases at J, with 14 bases between. CDR3 size: 14 residues. The chain's CDR3 is CASRLRGAPYEQYF. The CDR3 DNA is TGTGCCAGCAGGCTTCGGGGGGCGCCCTACGAGCAGTACTTC.

In this sample, this clonotype turned up many times. The genes are TRBV6-4 and TRBJ2-7; D remains unclear. CDR3 length equals 15 residues. Per germline, CDR1 MRHNA and CDR2 SNTAGT. With 2 bases removed from V and 3 bases from J, the gap between germline ends came to 14 bases. The CDR3 sequence: CASSDLRDGDYEQYF. DNA for the CDR3: TGTGCCAGCAGTGACCTGAGAGACGGAGACTACGAGCAGTACTTC.

This clonotype was picked up many times. The rearrangement links TRBV11-3 to TRBJ2-7, with D hard to call. Germline-derived CDR1 and CDR2 are SGHNT and YENEEA. Trimming shortened V by 6 bases and J by 0 bases, and 12 bases separated the two germline ends. This CDR3 is 14 amino acids long. CDR3 amino acids: CASRIDRYSYEQYF. In DNA, the CDR3 is TGTGCCAGCAGGATTGACCGGTACTCCTACGAGCAGTACTTC.

The chain couples TRBV6-2 or TRBV6-3 to TRBJ2-5, with 9 bases fitting TRBD2. CDR1 is MNHEY and CDR2 is SVGEGT in the germline V gene. The ends lost 6 bases at V and 5 bases at J; junction bases unmatched: 16. The CDR3 runs 17 residues. For the CDR3, the DNA is TGTGCCAGCAGCCGCTTGGGTTGGGGACTAGCTGTGGAGACCCAGTACTTC. It translates to CASSRLGWGLAVETQYF.

The rearrangement uses TRBV6-1 and TRBJ2-3, with 12 bases aligning to TRBD2. Trimming cost V 5 bases and J 5 bases; bases outside gene matches: 8. The CDR3 runs to 16 residues. The germline CDR1 and CDR2 sequences are MNHNS and SASEGT. CDR3 nucleotides: TGTGCCAGCAGTAGGACTAGCGGGGTCTGGAGAGATACGCAGTATTTT. Protein sequence: CASSRTSGVWRDTQYF.

The rearrangement joins TRBV6-2 or TRBV6-3 to TRBJ2-3, with 7 nucleotides matching TRBD1. CDR3 length: 17 amino acids. Germline V lookup: CDR1 MNHEY, CDR2 SVGEGT. V dropped 0 bases and J dropped 2; count of bases not matched to a gene: 8. The CDR3 coding sequence is TGTGCCAGCAGTTACTCTGCCCAGGGGGAGATCACAGATACGCAGTATTTT. Translation gives CASSYSAQGEITDTQYF.

V is TRBV27 and J is TRBJ2-7; TRBD1 matches 8 bases. Germline CDR1 and CDR2: MNHEY and SMNVEV (reference sequence). The ends lost 2 bases at V and 7 bases at J; junction bases unmatched: 7. This CDR3 spans 14 amino acids. CDR3 amino acids: CASSLGDRLFEQYF. For the CDR3, the DNA is TGTGCCAGCAGTTTAGGGGACAGGCTTTTTGAGCAGTACTTC.

This clonotype was seen repeatedly, ten times or more. The junction does not match germline at one end; this may be a read error. The chain has TRBV2 and TRBJ2-2, with TRBD2 matching 13 bases. The CDR3 sequence is 15 residues long. Germline CDR1 is SNHLY and CDR2 is FYNNEI. The CDR3 protein is CASSEGTSGVGELFF. The CDR3 DNA reads TGTGCCAGCAGCGAAGGGACTAGCGGGGTCGGGGAGCTGTTTTTT. The whole variable domain, filled in from reference TRBV2 and TRBJ2-2, reads EPEVTQTPSHQVTQMGQEVILRCVPISNHLYFYWYRQILGQKVEFLVSFYNNEISEKSEIFDDQFSVERPDGSNFTLKIRSTKLEDSAMYFCASSEGTSGVGELFFGEGSRLTVL.

This clonotype was seen many times. This chain links TRBV27 with TRBJ1-5, with D possibly being TRBD1 (6 bases). Germline V lookup: CDR1 MNHEY, CDR2 SMNVEV (reference sequence). Trimming cost V 3 bases and J 5 bases, with 11 bases left between them. The CDR3 spans 14 residues. The CDR3 DNA sequence: TGTGCCAGCAGTTTCGGGGGGCGGTATCAGCCCCAGCATTTT. Translation gives CASSFGGRYQPQHF.

This chain connects TRBV2 to TRBJ2-5; 7 positions match TRBD2. The length of the CDR3 is 15 residues. Germline V gives CDR1 SNHLY, CDR2 FYNNEI. V gave up 7 bases and J gave up 2 bases; unmatched junction bases: 10. In nucleotides, the CDR3 is TGTGCCAGCAAAAAGGGGAGCGGGAAACAAGAGACCCAGTACTTC. Translation gives CASKKGSGKQETQYF.

This chain uses TRBV3-1 with TRBJ1-1, with 7 nucleotides matching TRBD1. The germline V gene has CDR1 LGHDT and CDR2 YNNKEL (reference sequence). Trimming cost V 4 bases and J 4 bases; bases outside gene matches: 6. The CDR3 extends over 14 amino acids. The CDR3 DNA sequence: TGTGCCAGCAGCCCACAGGGGCAAGGCACTGAAGCTTTCTTT. Translated: CASSPQGQGTEAFF.

Many counts were recorded for this clonotype. The chain combines TRBV20-1 with TRBJ2-4; D perhaps matches TRBD2 (5 bases). CDR3 size: 14 residues. Trimming stripped 2 bases from V and 0 bases from J, with 8 bases between. CDR1 and CDR2 (germline): DFQATT, SNEGSKA (reference sequence). The CDR3 DNA follows: TGCAGTGCTAGATCGAGCGGAGCCAAAAACATTCAGTACTTC. It translates to CSARSSGAKNIQYF.

In this sample, this clonotype turned up a few times. The rearrangement joins TRBV13 to TRBJ2-7; D may match TRBD1 or TRBD2 (5 bases each). CDR3 length: 12 residues. V was shortened by 4 bases and J by 6 bases, with 10 bases between the two germline ends. The germline V gene encodes CDR1 PRHDT and CDR2 FYEKMQ (reference sequence). The chain's CDR3 is CASSSGLLEQYF. As DNA, the CDR3 is TGTGCCAGCAGCTCGGGGCTTCTCGAGCAGTACTTC.